What follows are 12 T cell receptor beta chains derived from one specimen sequenced in a study of T cells in Graves' hyperthyroidism and ophthalmopathy. TCR beta CDR3 region amplification was performed from RNA transcripts. First-round RT-PCR of the TCR CDR3 relied on the HTBI primer set. TCRdb passed the multiplex PCR reads through MiXCR, listing each CDR3 protein once. The data show some 760,000 distinct CDR3 sequences, 14% seen once. The sequenced material came from blood. These receptors were obtained from a woman aged 18 to 35 with Graves' hyperthyroidism.

This clonotype was seen at least ten times. The chain combines TRBV6-1 with TRBJ2-1, with 11 bases lining up with TRBD1. Trimming removed 8 bases from V and 10 bases from J; junction bases left unmatched: 13. The CDR3 consists of 15 residues. Germline CDR1 reads MNHNS; CDR2 reads SASEGT. The CDR3 bases are TGTGCCAGCCGTACCCGGGACAGGGGGTTGGAGGAGCAGTTCTTC. Translated, it gives CASRTRDRGLEEQFF.

This clonotype was detected ten times or more. V is TRBV28 and J is TRBJ1-1, with a possible D match to TRBD1 (6 bases). The germline gives CDR1 MDHEN, CDR2 SYDVKM. CDR3 length: 15 amino acids. Trimming cost V 6 bases and J 4 bases, with 18 bases left between them. The CDR3, as DNA: TGTGCCAGCAGCCCGGCGGGGGGGCTTGTCACTGAAGCTTTCTTT. It is translated as CASSPAGGLVTEAFF.

In DNA form, the CDR3 reads TGTGCCAGCTCACCATCTACAGGGGGGTATACTGAGCAGTTCTTC. This encodes CASSPSTGGYTEQFF. V is TRBV18 and J is TRBJ2-1; 8 nucleotides line up with TRBD1. J lost 9 bases, V lost 2 bases, and 9 bases had no gene match. Per the germline V gene, CDR1 is KGHSH and CDR2 is LQKENI. This CDR3 region has 15 residues.

The table lists this clonotype with a few counts. The chain couples TRBV6-6 to TRBJ2-1; the D is unclear. Germline V lookup: CDR1 MNHNY, CDR2 SVGAGI (reference sequence). The CDR3 runs to 17 residues. V lost 0 bases, J lost 5 bases, and 17 bases lay in between. CDR3 amino acids: CASSYSISPTTNNEQFF. CDR3 bases: TGTGCCAGCAGTTACTCGATATCCCCGACCACAAACAATGAGCAGTTCTTC.

This clonotype occurred many times. The CDR3 loop is CASRKSDRLGTEAFF. As DNA, the CDR3 is TGTGCCAGCAGGAAATCGGACAGGTTGGGGACTGAAGCTTTCTTT. The genes are TRBV12-3 or TRBV12-4 and TRBJ1-1; 7 bases match TRBD1. CDR3 length equals 15 residues. The V segment lost 6 bases and the J segment 5 bases; nucleotides outside the gene matches: 12.

Ten or more counts support this clonotype. This chain joins TRBV30 and TRBJ2-4; tentatively, D is TRBD2 (5 bases). In germline, CDR1 is GTSNPN, CDR2 SVGIG (reference sequence). This CDR3 has 13 residues. V lost 4 bases, J lost 3 bases, and 10 bases lay in between. This CDR3 is CAWTESGKNIQYF. The CDR3 DNA reads TGTGCCTGGACCGAGAGCGGCAAAAACATTCAGTACTTC.

The V gene is TRBV30, the J gene TRBJ2-1; D is perhaps TRBD2 (6 bases). The germline gives CDR1 GTSNPN, CDR2 SVGIG (reference sequence). This CDR3 is 13 amino acids long. Trimming took off 2 bases at V and 5 bases at J, with 10 bases between the two ends. The CDR3 is CAWSPLANNEQFF. In nucleotides, the CDR3 is TGTGCCTGGAGTCCCCTAGCGAACAATGAGCAGTTCTTC.

The chain recombines TRBV6-1 with TRBJ1-6, with D possibly TRBD1 on 6 matching bases. The V end lost 6 bases, the J end lost 9 bases, and 21 bases lay between the germline ends. This CDR3 region has 16 residues. CDR1 and CDR2 (germline): MNHNS, SASEGT. CDR3 loop: CASSSQATGFISPLHF. CDR3 nucleotides: TGTGCCAGCAGCTCCCAGGCGACAGGTTTTATTTCACCCCTCCACTTT.

CDR3 coding DNA: TGTGCCAGCTCACCTTTGGCTAGCGTGGCCCACTACGAGCAGTACTTC. Protein: CASSPLASVAHYEQYF. This sequence joins TRBV18 and TRBJ2-7, with a tentative D call TRBD2 (6 bases). The V gene lost 3 bases and the J gene lost 3 bases, with 18 bases spanning the gap. This CDR3 region has 16 residues. Germline CDR1 and CDR2: KGHSH and LQKENI.

There are many counts of this clonotype. J is TRBJ1-2 and V is TRBV11-3; D unresolved. The CDR3 runs to 15 residues. Germline V CDR1 and CDR2: SGHNT, YENEEA. V shed 1 base and J shed 0 bases, with 9 bases lying between them. The CDR3 loop is CASSLAPRANYGYTF. CDR3 nucleotides: TGTGCCAGCAGCTTAGCCCCCCGGGCTAACTATGGCTACACCTTC.

There are a few counts of this clonotype. The chain links TRBV28 to TRBJ2-4; weak D call: TRBD1 (6 bases). The V end lost 1 base, the J end lost 8 bases, and 18 bases lay between the germline ends. In germline, CDR1 is MDHEN, CDR2 SYDVKM. The CDR3 consists of 16 residues. The CDR3 protein is CASSLSATGHGDIQYF. The CDR3 DNA sequence: TGTGCCAGCAGTTTATCCGCTACAGGGCACGGCGACATTCAGTACTTC.

About this clonotype: This sequence may be a read error, since a much larger clone differs from it by one base. V is TRBV12-3 or TRBV12-4 and J is TRBJ1-1, with D perhaps matching TRBD1 (5 bases). The CDR3 has 13 amino acids. CDR3 nucleotides: TGTGCCAGCGGTTTAGGTGAGGGGCGGGAGGCTTTCTTT. As protein: CASGLGEGREAFF.